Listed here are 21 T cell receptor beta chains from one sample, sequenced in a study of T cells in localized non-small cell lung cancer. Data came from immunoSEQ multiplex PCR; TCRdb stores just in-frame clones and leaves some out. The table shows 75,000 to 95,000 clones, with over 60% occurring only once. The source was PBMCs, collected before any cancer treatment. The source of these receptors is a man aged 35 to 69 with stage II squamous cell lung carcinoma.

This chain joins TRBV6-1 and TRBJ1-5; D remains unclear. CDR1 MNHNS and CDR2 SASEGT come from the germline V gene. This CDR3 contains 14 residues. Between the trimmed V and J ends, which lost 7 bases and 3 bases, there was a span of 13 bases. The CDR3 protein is CASKGGRSNQPQHF. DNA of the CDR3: TGTGCCAGCAAGGGCGGACGGTCCAATCAGCCCCAGCATTTT.

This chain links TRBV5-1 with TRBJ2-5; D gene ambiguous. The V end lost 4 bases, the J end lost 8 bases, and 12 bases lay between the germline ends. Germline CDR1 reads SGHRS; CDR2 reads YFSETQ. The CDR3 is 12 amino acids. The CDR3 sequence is CASSRWTETQYF. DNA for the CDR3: TGCGCCAGCAGCAGGTGGACGGAAACCCAGTACTTC.

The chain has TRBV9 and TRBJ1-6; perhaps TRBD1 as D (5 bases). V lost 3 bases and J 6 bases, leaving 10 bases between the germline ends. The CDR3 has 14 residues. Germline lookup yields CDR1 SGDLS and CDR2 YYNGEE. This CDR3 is CASSADSGNSPLHF. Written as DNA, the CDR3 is TGTGCCAGCAGCGCAGACAGCGGTAATTCACCCCTCCACTTT.

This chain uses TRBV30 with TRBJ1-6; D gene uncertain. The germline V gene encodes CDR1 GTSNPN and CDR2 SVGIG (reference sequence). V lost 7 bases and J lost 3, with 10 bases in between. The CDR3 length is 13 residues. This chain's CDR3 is CAYDKVYNSPLHF. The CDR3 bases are TGTGCCTATGACAAAGTCTATAATTCACCCCTCCACTTT.

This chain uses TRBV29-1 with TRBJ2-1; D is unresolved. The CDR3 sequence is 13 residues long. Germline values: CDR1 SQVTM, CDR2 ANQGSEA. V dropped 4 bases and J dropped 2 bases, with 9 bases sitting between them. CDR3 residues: CSVVNGTYNEQFF. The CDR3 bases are TGCAGCGTTGTGAACGGCACCTACAATGAGCAGTTCTTC.

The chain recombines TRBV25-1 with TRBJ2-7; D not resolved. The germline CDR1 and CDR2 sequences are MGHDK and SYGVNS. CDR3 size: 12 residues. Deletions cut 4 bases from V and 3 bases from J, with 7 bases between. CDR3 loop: CASSGRIYEQYF. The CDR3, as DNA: TGTGCCAGCAGTGGCAGGATCTACGAGCAGTACTTC.

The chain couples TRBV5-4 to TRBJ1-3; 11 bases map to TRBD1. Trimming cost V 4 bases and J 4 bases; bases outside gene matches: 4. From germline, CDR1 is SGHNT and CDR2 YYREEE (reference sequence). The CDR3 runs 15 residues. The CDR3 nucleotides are TGTGCCAGCAGCAGGGACAGGGGGTTCGGAAACACCATATATTTT. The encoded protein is CASSRDRGFGNTIYF.

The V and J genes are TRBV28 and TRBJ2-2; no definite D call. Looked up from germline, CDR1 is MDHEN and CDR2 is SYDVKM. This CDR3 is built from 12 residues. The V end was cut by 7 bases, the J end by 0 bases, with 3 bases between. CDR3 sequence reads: CASISNTGELFF. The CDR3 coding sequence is TGTGCCAGCATTTCGAACACCGGGGAGCTGTTTTTT.

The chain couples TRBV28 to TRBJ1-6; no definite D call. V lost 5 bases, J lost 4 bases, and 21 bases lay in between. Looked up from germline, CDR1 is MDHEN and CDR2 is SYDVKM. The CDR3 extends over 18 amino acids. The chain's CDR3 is CASSPGRQVVGYNSPLHF. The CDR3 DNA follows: TGTGCCAGCAGTCCTGGCCGCCAGGTGGTGGGATATAATTCACCCCTCCACTTT.

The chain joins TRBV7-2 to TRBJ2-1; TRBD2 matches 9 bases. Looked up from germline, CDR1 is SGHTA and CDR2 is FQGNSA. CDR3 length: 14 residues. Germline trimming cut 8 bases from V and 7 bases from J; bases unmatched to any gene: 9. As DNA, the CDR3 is TGTGCCAGCGGTTGGCGGGGGGGCCGGAATGAGCAGTTCTTC. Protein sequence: CASGWRGGRNEQFF.

In DNA, the CDR3 is TGTGCCAGCAGCCCCTACGGGATGAGTTCACCCCTCCACTTT. Translation: CASSPYGMSSPLHF. The rearrangement joins TRBV14 to TRBJ1-6; D gene uncertain. With 4 bases removed from V and 9 bases from J, the gap between germline ends came to 13 bases. Germline values: CDR1 SGHDN, CDR2 FVKESK. The CDR3 spans 14 residues.

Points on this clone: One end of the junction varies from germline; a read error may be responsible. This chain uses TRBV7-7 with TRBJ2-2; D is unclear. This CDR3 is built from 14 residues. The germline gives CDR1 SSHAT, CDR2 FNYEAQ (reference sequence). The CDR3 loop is CASSPNRGDGELFF. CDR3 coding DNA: TGTGCTAGCAGCCCCAACAGAGGCGACGGGGAGCTGTTTTTT.

The CDR3, as DNA: TGTGCCAGCAGCCTCAAAGGGGCTAGCGGGGTCTCCGGGTCCCAGTACTTC. Translation gives CASSLKGASGVSGSQYF. The rearrangement links TRBV5-8 to TRBJ2-5; 9 bases agree with TRBD2. The junction had 19 bases not matched to a gene; V was cut back by 4 bases and J by 9 bases. Germline loops: CDR1 SGHTS, CDR2 YDEGEE. CDR3 size: 17 residues.

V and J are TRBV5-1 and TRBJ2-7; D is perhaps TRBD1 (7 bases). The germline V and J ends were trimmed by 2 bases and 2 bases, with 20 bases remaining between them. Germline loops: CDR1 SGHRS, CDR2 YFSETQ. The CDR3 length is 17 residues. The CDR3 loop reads CASSLELRQGGTYEQYF. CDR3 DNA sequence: TGCGCCAGCAGCTTAGAACTTCGACAGGGAGGAACCTACGAGCAGTACTTC. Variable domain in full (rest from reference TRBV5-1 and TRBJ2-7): KAGVTQTPRYLIKTRGQQVTLSCSPISGHRSVSWYQQTPGQGLQFLFEYFSETQRNKGNFPGRFSGRQFSNSRSEMNVSTLELGDSALYLCASSLELRQGGTYEQYFGPGTRLTVT.

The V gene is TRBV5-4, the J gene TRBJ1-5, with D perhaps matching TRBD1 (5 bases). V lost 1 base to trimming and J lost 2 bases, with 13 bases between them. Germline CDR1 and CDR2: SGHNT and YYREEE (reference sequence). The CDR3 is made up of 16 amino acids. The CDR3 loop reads CASSLRPGSGNQPQHF. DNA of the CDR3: TGTGCCAGCAGCTTGAGGCCAGGGAGTGGCAATCAGCCCCAGCATTTT.

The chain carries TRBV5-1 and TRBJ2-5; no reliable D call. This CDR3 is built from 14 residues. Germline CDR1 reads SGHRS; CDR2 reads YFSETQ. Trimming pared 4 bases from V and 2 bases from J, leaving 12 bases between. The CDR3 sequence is CASSLGNSQETQYF. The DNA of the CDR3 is TGCGCCAGCAGCCTTGGTAACAGTCAAGAGACCCAGTACTTC.

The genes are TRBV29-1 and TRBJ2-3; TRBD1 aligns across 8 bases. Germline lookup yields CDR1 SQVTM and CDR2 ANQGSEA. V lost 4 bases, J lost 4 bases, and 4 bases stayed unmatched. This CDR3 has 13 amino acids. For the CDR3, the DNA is TGCAGCGTTGGCAGGGGGCTACCAGATACGCAGTATTTT. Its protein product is CSVGRGLPDTQYF.

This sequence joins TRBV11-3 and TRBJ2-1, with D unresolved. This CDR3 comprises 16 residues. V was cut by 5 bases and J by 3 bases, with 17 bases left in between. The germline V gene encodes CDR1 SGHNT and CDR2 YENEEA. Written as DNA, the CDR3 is TGTGCCAGCAGCCCCGCAAGTGGGTTCGGCTACAATGAGCAGTTCTTC. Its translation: CASSPASGFGYNEQFF.

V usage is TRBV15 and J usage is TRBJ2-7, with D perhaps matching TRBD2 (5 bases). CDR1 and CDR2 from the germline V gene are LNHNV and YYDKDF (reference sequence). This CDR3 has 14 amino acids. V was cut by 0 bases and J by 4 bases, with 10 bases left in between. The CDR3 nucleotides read TGTGCCACCAGCAGAGAAGCCCCGGGATACGAGCAGTACTTC. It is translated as CATSREAPGYEQYF.

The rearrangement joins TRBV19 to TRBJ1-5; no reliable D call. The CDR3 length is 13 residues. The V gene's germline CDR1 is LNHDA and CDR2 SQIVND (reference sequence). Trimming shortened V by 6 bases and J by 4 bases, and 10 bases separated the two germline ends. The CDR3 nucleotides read TGTGCCAGTAGGCCCGGGCGTAATCAGCCCCAGCATTTT. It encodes CASRPGRNQPQHF.

The CDR3, as DNA: TGCGCCAGCAGCTTAGAAGGTGTTCAGTACTTC. Amino acid sequence: CASSLEGVQYF. The J gene is TRBJ2-4, the V gene TRBV5-1; no firm D call. CDR1 is SGHRS and CDR2 is YFSETQ in the germline V gene. Between the trimmed V and J ends, which lost 2 bases and 11 bases, there was a span of 8 bases. The CDR3 has 11 residues.